The sequence of this TCR beta chain was determined in a study of T cell responses to AZD1222 COVID-19 vaccine. Study results and caveats: Among vaccine-associated CD4 TCRs, coverage spanned spike, with dominance at 160-218 and 743-854. Close to half of all spike-specific TCRs reportedly target regions of the variants that are unmutated. Possibly, clonal diversity was underestimated; donors were largely white British and included more females.

TCRdb's copy holds only in-frame clones and misses some; the assay was immunoSEQ multiplex PCR. The data hold approximately 180,000 clones, with about 87% observed a single time. In the case of this clone: The antigen is unknown.

V was shortened by 3 bases and J by 10 bases, with 10 bases between the two germline ends. This CDR3 contains 13 residues. The V and J genes are TRBV12-3 or TRBV12-4 and TRBJ1-6; D gene uncertain. Sequenced here: peripheral blood, sampled 28 days after the second dose of the MenACWY control vaccine. The TCR originated in an adult who received the MenACWY meningococcal vaccine as a control. The DNA of the CDR3 is TGTGCCAGCAGTTTGCGGGAGGGCTCACCCCTCCACTTT. This codes for CASSLREGSPLHF.